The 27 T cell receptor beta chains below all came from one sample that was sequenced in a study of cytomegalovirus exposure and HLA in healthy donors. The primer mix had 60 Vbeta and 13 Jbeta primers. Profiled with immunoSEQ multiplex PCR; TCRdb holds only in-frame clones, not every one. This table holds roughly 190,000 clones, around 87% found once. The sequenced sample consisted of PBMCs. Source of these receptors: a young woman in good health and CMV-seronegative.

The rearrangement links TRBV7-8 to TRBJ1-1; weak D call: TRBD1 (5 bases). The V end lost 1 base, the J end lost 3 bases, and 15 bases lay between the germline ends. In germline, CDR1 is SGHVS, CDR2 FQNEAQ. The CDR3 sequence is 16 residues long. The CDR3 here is CASSLGGEGMDTEAFF. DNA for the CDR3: TGTGCCAGCAGCTTAGGGGGGGAGGGGATGGACACTGAAGCTTTCTTT. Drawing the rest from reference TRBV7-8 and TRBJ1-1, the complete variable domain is GAGVSQSPRYKVAKRGQDVALRCDPISGHVSLFWYQQALGQGPEFLTYFQNEAQLDKSGLPSDRFFAERPEGSVSTLKIQRTQQEDSAVYLCASSLGGEGMDTEAFFGQGTRLTVV.

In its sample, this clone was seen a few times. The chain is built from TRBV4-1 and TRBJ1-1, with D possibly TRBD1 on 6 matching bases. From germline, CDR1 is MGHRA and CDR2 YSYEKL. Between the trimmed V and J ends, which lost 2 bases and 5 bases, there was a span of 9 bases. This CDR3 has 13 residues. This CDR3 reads CASSQPGETEAFF. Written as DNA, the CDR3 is TGCGCCAGCAGCCAACCAGGGGAGACTGAAGCTTTCTTT.

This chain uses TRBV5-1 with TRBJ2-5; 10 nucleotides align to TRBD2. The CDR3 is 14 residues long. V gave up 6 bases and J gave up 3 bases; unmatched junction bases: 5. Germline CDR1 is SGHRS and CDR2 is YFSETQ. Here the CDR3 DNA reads TGCGCCAGCATTGTTCTAGCGGGAGAAGAGACCCAGTACTTC. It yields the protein CASIVLAGEETQYF.

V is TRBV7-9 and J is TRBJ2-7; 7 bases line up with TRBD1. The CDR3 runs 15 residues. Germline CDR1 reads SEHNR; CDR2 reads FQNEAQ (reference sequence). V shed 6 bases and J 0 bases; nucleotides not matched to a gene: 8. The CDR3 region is CASSYTGARSYEQYF. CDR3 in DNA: TGTGCCAGCAGTTACACAGGGGCTCGCTCCTACGAGCAGTACTTC.

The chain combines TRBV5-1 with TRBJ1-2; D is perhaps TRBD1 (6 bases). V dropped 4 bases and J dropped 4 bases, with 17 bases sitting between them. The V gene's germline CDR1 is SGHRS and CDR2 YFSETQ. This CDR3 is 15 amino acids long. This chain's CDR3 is CASSQVTGRGYGYTF. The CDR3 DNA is TGCGCCAGCAGCCAAGTTACAGGGAGGGGCTATGGCTACACCTTC.

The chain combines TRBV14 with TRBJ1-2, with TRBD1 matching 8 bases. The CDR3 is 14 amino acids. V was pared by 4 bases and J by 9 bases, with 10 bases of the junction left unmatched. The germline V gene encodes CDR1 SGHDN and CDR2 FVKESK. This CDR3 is CASSPGTGERSYTF. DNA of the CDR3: TGTGCCAGCAGCCCTGGGACAGGAGAACGTAGCTACACCTTC. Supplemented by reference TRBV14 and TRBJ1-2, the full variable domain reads EAGVTQFPSHSVIEKGQTVTLRCDPISGHDNLYWYRRVMGKEIKFLLHFVKESKQDESGMPNNRFLAERTGGTYSTLKVQPAELEDSGVYFCASSPGTGERSYTFGSGTRLTVV.

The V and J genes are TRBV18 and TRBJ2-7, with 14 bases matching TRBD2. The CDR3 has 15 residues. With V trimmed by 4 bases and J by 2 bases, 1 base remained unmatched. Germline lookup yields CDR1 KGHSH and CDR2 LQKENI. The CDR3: CASSQGLAGAYEQYF. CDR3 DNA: TGTGCCAGCTCACAGGGACTAGCGGGAGCCTACGAGCAGTACTTC.

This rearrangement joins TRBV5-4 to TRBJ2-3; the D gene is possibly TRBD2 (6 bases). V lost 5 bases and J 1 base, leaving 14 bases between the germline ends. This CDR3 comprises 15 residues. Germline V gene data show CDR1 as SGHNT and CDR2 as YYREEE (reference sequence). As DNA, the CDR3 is TGTGCCAGCAGTGGCGGGACCCCGGGCACAGATACGCAGTATTTT. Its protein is CASSGGTPGTDTQYF.

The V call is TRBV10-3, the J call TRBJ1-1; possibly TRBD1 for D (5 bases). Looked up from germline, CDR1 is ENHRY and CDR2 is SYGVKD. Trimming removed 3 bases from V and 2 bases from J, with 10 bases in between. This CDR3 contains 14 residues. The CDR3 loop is CAISDRQGNTEAFF. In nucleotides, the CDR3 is TGTGCCATCAGTGATCGTCAGGGTAACACTGAAGCTTTCTTT.

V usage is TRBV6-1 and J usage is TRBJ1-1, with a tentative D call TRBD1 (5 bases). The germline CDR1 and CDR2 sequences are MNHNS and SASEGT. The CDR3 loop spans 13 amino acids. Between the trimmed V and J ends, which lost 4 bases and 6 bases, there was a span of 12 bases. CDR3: CASSAGGWAEAFF. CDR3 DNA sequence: TGTGCCAGCAGTGCGGGGGGATGGGCTGAAGCTTTCTTT.

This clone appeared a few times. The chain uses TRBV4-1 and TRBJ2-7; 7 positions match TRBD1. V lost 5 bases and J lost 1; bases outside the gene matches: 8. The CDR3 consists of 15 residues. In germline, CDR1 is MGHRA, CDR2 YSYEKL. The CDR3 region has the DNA TGCGCCAGCAGCTACACCCGGGACAGATCCTACGAGCAGTACTTC. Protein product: CASSYTRDRSYEQYF.

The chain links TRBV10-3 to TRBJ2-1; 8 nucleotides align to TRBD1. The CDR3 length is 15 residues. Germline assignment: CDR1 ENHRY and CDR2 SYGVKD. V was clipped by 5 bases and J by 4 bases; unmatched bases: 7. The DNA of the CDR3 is TGTGCCATCAGTACCGGGACAGGTCATTACAATGAGCAGTTCTTC. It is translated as CAISTGTGHYNEQFF.

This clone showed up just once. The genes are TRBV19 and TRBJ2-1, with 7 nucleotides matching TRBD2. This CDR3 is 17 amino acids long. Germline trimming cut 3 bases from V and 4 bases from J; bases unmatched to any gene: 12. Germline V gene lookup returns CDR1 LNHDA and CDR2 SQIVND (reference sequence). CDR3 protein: CASSMRASGNFYNEQFF. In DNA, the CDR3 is TGTGCCAGTAGTATGAGGGCTAGCGGAAACTTTTACAATGAGCAGTTCTTC.

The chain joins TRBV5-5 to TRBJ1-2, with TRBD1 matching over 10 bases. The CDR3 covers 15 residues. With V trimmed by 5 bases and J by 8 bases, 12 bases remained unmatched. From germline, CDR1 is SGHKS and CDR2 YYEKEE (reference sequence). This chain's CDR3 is CASRPTRTGGGGYTF. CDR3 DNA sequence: TGTGCCAGCAGACCCACCAGGACAGGGGGTGGGGGCTACACCTTC.

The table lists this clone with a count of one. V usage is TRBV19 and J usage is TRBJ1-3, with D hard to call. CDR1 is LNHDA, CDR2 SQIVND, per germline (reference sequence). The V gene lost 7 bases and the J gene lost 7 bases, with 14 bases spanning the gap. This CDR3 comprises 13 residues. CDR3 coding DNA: TGTGCCAGTACTCTCCCTCGGGAGAACACCATATATTTT. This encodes CASTLPRENTIYF.

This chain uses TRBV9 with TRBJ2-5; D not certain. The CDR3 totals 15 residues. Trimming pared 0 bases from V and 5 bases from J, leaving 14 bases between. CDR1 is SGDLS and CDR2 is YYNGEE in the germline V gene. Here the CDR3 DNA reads TGTGCCAGCAGCGTAGACACCACGCTCGGGGAGACCCAGTACTTC. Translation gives CASSVDTTLGETQYF.

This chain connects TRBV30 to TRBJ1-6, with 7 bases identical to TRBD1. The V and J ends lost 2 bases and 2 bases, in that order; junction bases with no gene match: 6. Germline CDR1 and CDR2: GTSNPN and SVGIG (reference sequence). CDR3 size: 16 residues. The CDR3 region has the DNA TGTGCCTGGAGTCGCTCCGGACAGGCCTATAATTCACCCCTCCACTTT. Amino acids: CAWSRSGQAYNSPLHF.

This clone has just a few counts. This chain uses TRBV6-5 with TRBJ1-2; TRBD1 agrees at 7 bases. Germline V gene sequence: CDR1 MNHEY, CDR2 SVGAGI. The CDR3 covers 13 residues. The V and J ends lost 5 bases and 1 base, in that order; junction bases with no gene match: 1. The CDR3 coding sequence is TGTGCCAGCAGTCAGGGGGGTAACTATGGCTACACCTTC. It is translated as CASSQGGNYGYTF.

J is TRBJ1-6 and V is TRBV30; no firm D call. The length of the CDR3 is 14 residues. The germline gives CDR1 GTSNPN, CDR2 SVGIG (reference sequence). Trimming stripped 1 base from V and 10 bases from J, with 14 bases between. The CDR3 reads CAWSETAEHSPLHF. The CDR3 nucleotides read TGTGCCTGGAGTGAAACCGCGGAACACTCACCCCTCCACTTT.

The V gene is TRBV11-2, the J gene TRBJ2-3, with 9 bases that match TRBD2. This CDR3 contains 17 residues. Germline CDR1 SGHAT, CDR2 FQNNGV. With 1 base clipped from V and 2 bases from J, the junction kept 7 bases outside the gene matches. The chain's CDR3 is CASSLGRLADPTDTQYF. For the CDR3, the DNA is TGTGCCAGCAGCTTAGGGAGACTAGCGGATCCCACAGATACGCAGTATTTT. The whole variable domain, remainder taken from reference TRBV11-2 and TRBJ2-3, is EAGVAQSPRYKIIEKRQSVAFWCNPISGHATLYWYQQILGQGPKLLIQFQNNGVVDDSQLPKDRFSAERLKGVDSTLKIQPAKLEDSAVYLCASSLGRLADPTDTQYFGPGTRLTVL.

The CDR3 nucleotides read TGTGCCAGCAGCGTCCAGGAGGCTAGCGGAAGTGGTGAGCAGTTCTTC. Translation gives CASSVQEASGSGEQFF. The chain couples TRBV9 to TRBJ2-1; 7 nucleotides line up with TRBD2. V dropped 2 bases and J dropped 9; count of bases not matched to a gene: 14. Germline V CDR1 and CDR2: SGDLS, YYNGEE. This CDR3 spans 16 amino acids.

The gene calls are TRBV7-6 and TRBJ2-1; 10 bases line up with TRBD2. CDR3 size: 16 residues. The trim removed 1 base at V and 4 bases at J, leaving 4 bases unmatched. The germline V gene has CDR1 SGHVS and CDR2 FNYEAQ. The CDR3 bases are TGTGCCAGCAGCTTAGTTCGGACTAGCGGATACAATGAGCAGTTCTTC. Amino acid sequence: CASSLVRTSGYNEQFF.

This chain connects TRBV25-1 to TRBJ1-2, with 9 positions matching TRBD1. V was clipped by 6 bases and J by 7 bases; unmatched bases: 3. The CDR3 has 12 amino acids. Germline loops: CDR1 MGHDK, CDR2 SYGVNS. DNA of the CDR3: TGTGCCAGCAGGTCGACAGGGGGTGGCTACACCTTC. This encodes CASRSTGGGYTF.

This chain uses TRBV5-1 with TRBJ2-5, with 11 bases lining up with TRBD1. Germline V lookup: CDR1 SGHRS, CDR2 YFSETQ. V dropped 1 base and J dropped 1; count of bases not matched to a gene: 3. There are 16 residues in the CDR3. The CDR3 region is CASSLPGTGGQETQYF. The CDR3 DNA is TGCGCCAGCAGCTTGCCCGGGACAGGGGGCCAAGAGACCCAGTACTTC.

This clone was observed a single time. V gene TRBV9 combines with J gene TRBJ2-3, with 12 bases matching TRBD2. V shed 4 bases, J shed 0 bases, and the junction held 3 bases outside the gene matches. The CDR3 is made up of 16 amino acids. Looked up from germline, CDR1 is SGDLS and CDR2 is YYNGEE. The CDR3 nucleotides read TGTGCCAGCAGCCCCCTAGCGGGGGGGAGCACAGATACGCAGTATTTT. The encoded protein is CASSPLAGGSTDTQYF.

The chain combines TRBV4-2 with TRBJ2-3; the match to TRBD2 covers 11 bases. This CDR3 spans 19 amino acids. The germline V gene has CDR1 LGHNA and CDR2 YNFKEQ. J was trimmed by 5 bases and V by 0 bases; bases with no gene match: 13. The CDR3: CASSQDLVAGGPRQDTQYF. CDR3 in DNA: TGTGCCAGCAGCCAAGATTTGGTAGCGGGGGGGCCGAGACAAGATACGCAGTATTTT.

CDR3 sequence (DNA): TGTGCCAGCAGCTTAAACTCTCTTTTGGACACCATATATTTT. Translating it yields CASSLNSLLDTIYF. The V gene is TRBV7-2, the J gene TRBJ1-3, with D hard to call. With 2 bases removed from V and 8 bases from J, the gap between germline ends came to 13 bases. Germline-derived CDR1 and CDR2 are SGHTA and FQGNSA. The CDR3 loop spans 14 amino acids.